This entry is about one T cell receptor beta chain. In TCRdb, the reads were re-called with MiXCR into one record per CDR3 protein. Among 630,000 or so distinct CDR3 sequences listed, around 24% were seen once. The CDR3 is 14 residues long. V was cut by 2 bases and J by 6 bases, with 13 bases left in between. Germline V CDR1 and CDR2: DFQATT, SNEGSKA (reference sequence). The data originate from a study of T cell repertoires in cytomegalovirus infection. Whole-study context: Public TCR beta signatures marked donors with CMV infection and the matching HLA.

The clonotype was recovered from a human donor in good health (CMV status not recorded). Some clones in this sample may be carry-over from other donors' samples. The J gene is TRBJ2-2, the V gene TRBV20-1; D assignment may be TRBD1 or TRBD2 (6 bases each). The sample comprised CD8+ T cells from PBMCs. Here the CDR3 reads CSARSGGDAGELFF. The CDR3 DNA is TGCAGTGCTAGATCCGGGGGCGACGCCGGGGAGCTGTTTTTT.